Listed below are T cell receptor beta chains from one sample, sequenced in a study of human T cells and chemical hapten exposure. TCRdb fed the RACE reads into MiXCR, producing one record per CDR3 protein. Found here are 250,000 to 300,000 distinct CDR3 sequences, roughly 7.7% of them singletons; the top ten hold roughly 1.2%. Sequencing used whole blood, obtained in connection with sensitization to the hapten diphenylcyclopropenone (DPC). Every receptor here comes from a man between 18 and 29 years old with alopecia areata. Some clones in this sample may be carry-over from other donors' samples. Each CDR3 is given with its conserved first and last residue. The D gene is left open where the match is weak. Size is stated for part of the rows, as once, few or many counts, or as a class when the clone is expanded.

J | D | V | size | DNA | CDR3
TRBJ1-3 | TRBD1 | TRBV20-1 | - | TGCAGTGCTAGACAACAGGGGGCATCCGGAAACACCATATATTTT | CSARQQGASGNTIYF
TRBJ1-6 | TRBD1 | TRBV5-5 | - | TGTGCCAGCAGCCAGCTCCCGGGACAGTCTAATTCACCCCTCCACTTT | CASSQLPGQSNSPLHF
TRBJ1-5 | - | TRBV25-1 | - | TGTGCCAGCAGTGAGTCGAATGGCAATCAGCCCCAGCATTTT | CASSESNGNQPQHF
TRBJ2-2 | - | TRBV20-1 | few | TGCAGTGCTAGCGAGGGGATGCGCAACACCGGGGAGCTGTTTTTT | CSASEGMRNTGELFF
TRBJ2-3 | TRBD2 | TRBV4-3 | many | TGCGCCAGCAGCCAAGATCCTAGCGGGGTCGCAGATACGCAGTATTTT | CASSQDPSGVADTQYF
TRBJ1-1 | - | TRBV5-1 | few | TGCGCCAGCAGCCAGATGAGACAAACGAACACTGAAGCTTTCTTT | CASSQMRQTNTEAFF
TRBJ1-5 | TRBD1 | TRBV20-1 | - | TGCAGTGCGGCAGGGACAGGCTTAGATCAGCCCCAGCATTTT | CSAAGTGLDQPQHF
TRBJ1-3 | - | TRBV28 | few | TGTGCCAGCCGAGGGTCTTCTGGAAACACCATATATTTT | CASRGSSGNTIYF
TRBJ2-7 | - | TRBV28 | - | TGTGCCAGCAGTTTAGGGGCAGGGGACGAGCAGTACTTC | CASSLGAGDEQYF
TRBJ2-7 | - | TRBV12-3/TRBV12-4 | few | TGTGCCAGCAGTCGGCAGCACTCCTACGAGCAGTACTTC | CASSRQHSYEQYF
TRBJ1-3 | - | TRBV7-9 | - | TGTGCCAGCAGCAAGGATGGCGGAAACACCATATATTTT | CASSKDGGNTIYF
TRBJ2-3 | - | TRBV7-9 | few | TGTGCCAGCAGCCCCCCTTGGGGTAGGGACATCGCCACAGATACGCAGTATTTT | CASSPPWGRDIATDTQYF
TRBJ1-1 | - | TRBV2 | few | TGTGCCAGCAGTCCACTCGTCCAGAACACTGAAGCTTTCTTT | CASSPLVQNTEAFF
TRBJ2-7 | - | TRBV15 | few | TGTGCCACCAGCGAACCGGGTCTAGGGGGTAGCAGCGAGCAGTACTTC | CATSEPGLGGSSEQYF
TRBJ2-7 | - | TRBV4-1 | - | TGCGCCAGCAGCCACCTAATCAGGGGTCCCGAGCAGTACTTC | CASSHLIRGPEQYF
TRBJ2-1 | - | TRBV9 | - | TGTGCCAGCAGCTTATCCACTAACAATGAGCAGTTCTTC | CASSLSTNNEQFF
TRBJ2-2 | - | TRBV4-3 | - | TGCGCCAGCAGCCAAGCCGGGCTCCTCACCGGGGAGCTGTTTTTT | CASSQAGLLTGELFF
TRBJ1-5 | - | TRBV2 | - | TGTGCCAGCAGGACGGGACTCATGGGGAATCAGCCCCAGCATTTT | CASRTGLMGNQPQHF
TRBJ1-5 | - | TRBV4-1 | few | TGCGCCAGCAGCCAAGGGACGGATCAGCCCCAGCATTTT | CASSQGTDQPQHF
TRBJ2-1 | TRBD2 | TRBV7-9 | many | TGTGCCAGCAGCACAACACTAGCGGGGGCCAACCTCTACAATGAGCAGTTCTTC | CASSTTLAGANLYNEQFF
TRBJ2-7 | - | TRBV27 | - | TGTGCCAGCAGTTTATTCGCACAGGCTATCGCCTACGAGCAGTACTTC | CASSLFAQAIAYEQYF
TRBJ1-5 | - | TRBV2 | many | TGTGCCAGCAGTGAAGGAGGCTATAGCAATCAGCCCCAGCATTTT | CASSEGGYSNQPQHF
TRBJ1-2 | - | TRBV7-6 | - | TGTGCCAGCAGCTTAGACTGGGGTGATGACTACACCTTC | CASSLDWGDDYTF
TRBJ1-3 | - | TRBV12-3/TRBV12-4 | few | TGTGCCAGCAGTTTAGCGCGGCACCGTCTCTCTGGAAACACCATATATTTT | CASSLARHRLSGNTIYF